This TCR beta chain appears in the sequencing data of a study of siplizumab effects on memory and regulatory T cells. Whole-study findings and limits: The alloresponse seemed to draw substantially on naive T cells, which appeared more diverse than memory cells.

Some clones are missing from TCRdb's copy, which holds only in-frame ones; the method was immunoSEQ multiplex PCR. This table holds about 120,000 clones, about 94% found once. The CDR3 runs to 14 residues. Germline lookup yields CDR1 SGHRS and CDR2 YFSETQ. The ends were cut back, 4 bases at V and 2 bases at J, with 13 bases in the middle. On this clone itself: Its antigen is undetermined. The same CDR3 arises from other DNA sequences in this sample as well.

The chain uses TRBV5-1 and TRBJ2-7; possibly TRBD1 or TRBD2 for D (7 bases each). The specimen was non-Treg CD4+ T cells sorted from blood. The TCR originated in a human donor in good health. The CDR3 region has the DNA TGCGCCAGCAGCCAGGGGGGGCGGGCCTACGAGCAGTACTTC. Translated: CASSQGGRAYEQYF. The complete variable domain, with remaining parts taken from reference TRBV5-1 and TRBJ2-7, reads KAGVTQTPRYLIKTRGQQVTLSCSPISGHRSVSWYQQTPGQGLQFLFEYFSETQRNKGNFPGRFSGRQFSNSRSEMNVSTLELGDSALYLCASSQGGRAYEQYFGPGTRLTVT.